What follows describes a single T cell receptor (beta chain). Antigen unknown. This record belongs to a study of cytomegalovirus exposure and HLA in healthy donors. Study-wide context: A previous analysis identified about 110 million unique TCR beta sequences derived from about 180 million T cells. From HLA-typed donors, an early data release held around 80 million unique TCRs.

CDR1 and CDR2 from the germline V gene are SGHRS and YFSETQ. The CDR3 spans 16 residues. Researchers ran the PCR with 60 Vbeta and 13 Jbeta primers. Measured with immunoSEQ multiplex PCR; TCRdb has only the in-frame clones, and not every one. The repertoire includes about 130,000 clones, over 15% of them detected once, and about 3% sits in the top ten. Study-wide results and caveats: As confirmed in vitro, a few CMV-associated chains were specific for CMV antigens.

At the time of sampling, donors were nominally healthy, though unrecorded immune exposures were likely. This receptor was obtained from a female donor in good health and CMV-seropositive. The sequenced sample consisted of PBMCs. The chain couples TRBV5-1 to TRBJ2-5; 11 bases are a match to TRBD2. The end of the DNA aligns better with TRBJ2-7, so the J call may be wrong. The CDR3 protein is CASSVTSSGGLYEQYF. Written as DNA, the CDR3 is TGCGCCAGCAGCGTGACCTCTAGCGGGGGGTTGTACGAGCAGTACTTC.